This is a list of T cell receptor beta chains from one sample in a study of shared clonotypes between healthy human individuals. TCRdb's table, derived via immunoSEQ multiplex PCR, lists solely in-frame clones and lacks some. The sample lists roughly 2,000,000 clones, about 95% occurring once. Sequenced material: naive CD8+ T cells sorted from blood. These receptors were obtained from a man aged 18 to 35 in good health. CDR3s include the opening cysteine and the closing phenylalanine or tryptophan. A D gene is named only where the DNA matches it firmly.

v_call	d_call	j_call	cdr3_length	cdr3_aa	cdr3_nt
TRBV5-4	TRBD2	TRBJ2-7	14	CASSPSGTSYEQYF	TGTGCCAGCAGCCCTAGCGGGACCTCCTACGAGCAGTACTTC
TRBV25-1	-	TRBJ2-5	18	CASSEERATWTFEETQYF	TGTGCCAGCAGTGAAGAACGGGCGACATGGACCTTCGAAGAGACCCAGTACTTC
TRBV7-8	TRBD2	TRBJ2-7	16	CASSLEVAGGPREQYF	TGTGCCAGCAGCTTAGAAGTGGCGGGAGGGCCCCGCGAGCAGTACTTC
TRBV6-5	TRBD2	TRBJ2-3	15	CASSYRGGGTDTQYF	TGTGCCAGCAGTTACCGGGGAGGGGGCACAGATACGCAGTATTTT
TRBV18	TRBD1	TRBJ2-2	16	CASSPPERQGTGELFF	TGTGCCAGCTCACCCCCAGAACGACAGGGAACCGGGGAGCTGTTTTTT
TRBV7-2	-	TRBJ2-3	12	CASSLGADTQYF	TGTGCCAGCAGCTTAGGAGCAGATACGCAGTATTTT
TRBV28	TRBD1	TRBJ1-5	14	CASSLQGAGQPQHF	TGTGCCAGCAGTCTCCAGGGGGCTGGGCAGCCCCAGCATTTT
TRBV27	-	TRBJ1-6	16	CASSFSRGTYNSPLHF	TGTGCCAGCAGTTTTTCCCGGGGAACCTATAATTCACCCCTCCACTTT
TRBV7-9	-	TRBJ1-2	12	CASSPGVDGYTF	TGTGCCAGCAGCCCCGGGGTGGATGGCTACACCTTC
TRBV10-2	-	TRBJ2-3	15	CASSEDRLGTDTQYF	TGCGCCAGCAGTGAGGACAGGCTCGGCACAGATACGCAGTATTTT
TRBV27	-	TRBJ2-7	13	CASSLTGRGEQYF	TGTGCCAGCAGTTTAACAGGTCGGGGCGAGCAGTACTTC
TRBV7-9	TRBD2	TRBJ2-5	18	CASSPVAGGPRAFETQYF	TGTGCCAGCAGCCCCGTTGCGGGGGGGCCGAGAGCCTTTGAGACCCAGTACTTC
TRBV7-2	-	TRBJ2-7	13	CASSLRTPYEQYF	TGTGCCAGCAGCTTAAGGACACCCTACGAGCAGTACTTC
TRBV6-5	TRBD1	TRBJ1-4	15	CASSTRTGEGEKLFF	TGTGCCAGCAGCACAAGGACAGGGGAGGGTGAAAAACTGTTTTTT
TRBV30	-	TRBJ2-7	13	CAWSAPLGDEQYF	TGTGCCTGGAGTGCACCTCTTGGGGACGAGCAGTACTTC
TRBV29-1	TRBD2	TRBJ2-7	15	CSVEGLAGDYYEQYF	TGCAGCGTTGAAGGACTAGCGGGAGATTACTACGAGCAGTACTTC
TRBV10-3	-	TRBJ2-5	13	CAISNTIGETQYF	TGTGCCATCAGTAACACCATCGGGGAGACCCAGTACTTC
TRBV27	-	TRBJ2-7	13	CASRDSNSYEQYF	TGTGCCAGCAGGGACTCCAATTCTTACGAGCAGTACTTC
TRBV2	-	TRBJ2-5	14	CASSEAEGLETQYF	TGTGCCAGCAGTGAAGCCGAGGGACTAGAGACCCAGTACTTC
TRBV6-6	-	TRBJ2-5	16	CASSYSNQRFQETQYF	TGTGCCAGCAGTTACTCGAATCAGCGGTTTCAAGAGACCCAGTACTTC
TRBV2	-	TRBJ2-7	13	CASSEGGDYEQYF	TGTGCCAGCAGTGAAGGGGGGGACTACGAGCAGTACTTC
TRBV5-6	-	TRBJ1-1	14	CASSLRGLNTEAFF	TGTGCCAGCAGCTTGAGGGGCCTGAACACTGAAGCTTTCTTT
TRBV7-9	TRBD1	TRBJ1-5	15	CASSLTTGENQPQHF	TGTGCCAGCAGCTTAACGACAGGGGAAAATCAGCCCCAGCATTTT
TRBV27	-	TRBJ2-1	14	CATSRDHSYNEQFF	TGTGCCACAAGCCGGGACCACTCCTACAATGAGCAGTTCTTC
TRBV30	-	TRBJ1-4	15	CAWMEERDPNEKLFF	TGTGCCTGGATGGAGGAGAGGGATCCTAATGAAAAACTGTTTTTT
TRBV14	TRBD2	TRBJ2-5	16	CASSLRLGGSQETQYF	TGTGCCAGCAGCCTCCGTTTGGGAGGGAGCCAAGAGACCCAGTACTTC